This T cell receptor (beta chain) was captured in a study of shared clonotypes between healthy human individuals. General study points: Larger estimated richness was generally seen in naive subsets than in memory subsets.

Naive CD8 populations comprised CD45RO-negative cells positively selected for CCR7, excluding terminally differentiated effector memory CD45RA+ cells. Trimming left V 2 bases short and J 7 bases short, with 15 bases between. CDR3 length: 15 amino acids. CDR1 and CDR2 from the germline V gene are SNHLY and FYNNEI. Comments on this clone: Its target is unknown.

TCRdb keeps only in-frame clones here, not all; method: immunoSEQ multiplex PCR. The data contain about 2.2 million clones, about 94% of them singletons. The origin of this receptor is a man aged 18 to 30 in good health. Some clones in this sample may be carry-over from other donors' samples. The sample comprised naive CD8+ T cells from PBMCs. The gene calls are TRBV2 and TRBJ1-5, with D possibly TRBD1 on 6 matching bases. In nucleotides, the CDR3 is TGTGCCAGCAGTGAATGGGGGCCCTCGGGACAGCCCCAGCATTTT. Amino acids: CASSEWGPSGQPQHF.